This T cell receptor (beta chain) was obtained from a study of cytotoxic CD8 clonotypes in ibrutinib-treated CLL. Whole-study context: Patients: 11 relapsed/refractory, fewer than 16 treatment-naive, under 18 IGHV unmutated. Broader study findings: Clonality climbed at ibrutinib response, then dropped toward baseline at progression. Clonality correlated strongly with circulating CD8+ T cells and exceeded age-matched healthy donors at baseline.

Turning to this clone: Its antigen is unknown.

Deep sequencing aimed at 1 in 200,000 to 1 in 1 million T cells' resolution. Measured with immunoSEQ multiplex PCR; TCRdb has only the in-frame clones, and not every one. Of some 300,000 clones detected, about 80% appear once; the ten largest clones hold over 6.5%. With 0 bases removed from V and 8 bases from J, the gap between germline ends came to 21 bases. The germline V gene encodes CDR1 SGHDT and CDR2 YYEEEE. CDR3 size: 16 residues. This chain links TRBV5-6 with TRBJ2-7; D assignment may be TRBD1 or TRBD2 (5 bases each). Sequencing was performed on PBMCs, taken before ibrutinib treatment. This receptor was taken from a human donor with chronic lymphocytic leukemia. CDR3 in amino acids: CASSLVDRDPLRKQYF. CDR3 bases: TGTGCCAGCAGCTTGGTGGACCGGGACCCTCTTCGTAAGCAGTACTTC.